Listed below are T cell receptor beta chains from one sample, sequenced in a study of blood T cell repertoires in COVID-19. Measured with immunoSEQ multiplex PCR; TCRdb has only the in-frame clones, and not every one. This repertoire shows about 47,000 clones, roughly four fifths found once; its top ten account for more than 20%. Sequencing used peripheral blood. All receptors come from a woman aged 80 or older with COVID-19, enrolled during active disease. Each CDR3 is given with its conserved first and last residue. The D gene is left open where the match is weak. A clone size is listed for some rows: how often the clone was seen (once, few, many), or a class if it is expanded.

TRBV13	once	TRBJ2-7	-	TGTGCCAGCAGCCCAACCCCCCGGGACTCCTACGAGCAGTACTTC	CASSPTPRDSYEQYF
TRBV27	-	TRBJ1-3	-	TGTGCCAGCAGTTTATCGGGTCCTATGGTCGGCGGGGGAAACACCATATATTTT	CASSLSGPMVGGGNTIYF
TRBV10-3	-	TRBJ2-5	-	TGTGCCATCAGTGCGGCACCGGGGGAGACCCAGTACTTC	CAISAAPGETQYF
TRBV7-6	-	TRBJ1-3	-	TGTGCCAGCACTGACAGAAACTCTGGAAACACCATATATTTT	CASTDRNSGNTIYF
TRBV11-2	-	TRBJ2-7	TRBD2	TGTGCCAGCAGCTCCCTAGGGGCGGGAGTTATCTACGAGCAGTACTTC	CASSSLGAGVIYEQYF
TRBV18	-	TRBJ1-2	TRBD1	TGTGCCAGCTCACCAGGGCAGGGGGACTATGGCTACACCTTC	CASSPGQGDYGYTF
TRBV28	-	TRBJ1-5	-	TGTGCCAGCCTCAGAGGGATAATGGGCAATCAGCCCCAGCATTTT	CASLRGIMGNQPQHF
TRBV9	-	TRBJ2-1	TRBD1	TGTGCCAGCAGCCCCCGGACAGGGAGCTCCTACAATGAGCAGTTCTTC	CASSPRTGSSYNEQFF
TRBV28	-	TRBJ2-7	-	TGTGCCAGCAGCTCCTCAGGAGAGCAGTACTTC	CASSSSGEQYF
TRBV7-9	-	TRBJ1-1	-	TGTGCCAGCAGCGGTACAGGGTATCGGACTGAAGCTTTCTTT	CASSGTGYRTEAFF
TRBV6-5	-	TRBJ2-2	-	TGTGCCAGCAGTTACCGGGACTGGATGAACACCGGGGAGCTGTTTTTT	CASSYRDWMNTGELFF